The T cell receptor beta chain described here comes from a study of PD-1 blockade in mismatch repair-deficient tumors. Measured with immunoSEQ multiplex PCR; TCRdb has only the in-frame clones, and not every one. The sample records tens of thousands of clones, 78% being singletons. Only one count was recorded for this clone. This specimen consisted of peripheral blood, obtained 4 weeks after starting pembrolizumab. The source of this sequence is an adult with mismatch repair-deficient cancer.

The chain's CDR3 is CASSLRTTGGGQETQYF. For the CDR3, the DNA is TGTGCCAGCAGCTTGAGGACGACAGGGGGCGGCCAAGAGACCCAGTACTTC. The V gene is TRBV5-6, the J gene TRBJ2-5; 10 bases agree with TRBD1. The CDR3 has 17 residues. Germline assignment: CDR1 SGHDT and CDR2 YYEEEE. Trimming cost V 1 base and J 1 base; bases outside gene matches: 7.